The 19 T cell receptor beta chains below all came from one sample that was sequenced in a study of blood T cell repertoires in COVID-19. The protocol was immunoSEQ multiplex PCR, while the TCRdb copy is restricted to in-frame clones and leaves out a portion. Found here are 150,000 to 200,000 clones, just under 90% of them singletons; the top ten hold 3% to 4%. The specimen sequenced was peripheral blood. The origin of the receptors is a man younger than 35 with active or convalescent COVID-19.

The chain is built from TRBV7-2 and TRBJ2-3; a possible D gene is TRBD1 (5 bases). This CDR3 is 13 amino acids long. The V gene's germline CDR1 is SGHTA and CDR2 FQGNSA. Trimming pared 2 bases from V and 10 bases from J, leaving 13 bases between. The CDR3 DNA is TGTGCCAGCAGCTTACAGGGTCCGACCGCGCAGTATTTT. Protein product: CASSLQGPTAQYF.

The chain joins TRBV21-1 to TRBJ2-7; no DNA check was done on the table's D call, TRBD2. TRBV21-1 is reported as a pseudogene. This CDR3 has 15 amino acids. CDR3 DNA: TGTGCCAGCAGCAGACCGAGCGGGGGGCGACCCCAGCAGTACGTC. Translated, it gives CASSRPSGGRPQQYV.

This clone was counted a single time. This chain connects TRBV7-8 to TRBJ1-3, with D possibly matching TRBD1 (5 bases). This CDR3 contains 14 residues. Trimming cost V 2 bases and J 4 bases, with 9 bases left between them. Germline V gene data show CDR1 as SGHVS and CDR2 as FQNEAQ. This chain's CDR3 is CASSLREGGNTIYF. The CDR3 nucleotides read TGTGCCAGCAGCTTAAGGGAGGGGGGAAACACCATATATTTT. Based on the CDR3 plus reference TRBV7-8 and TRBJ1-3, the full variable domain is GAGVSQSPRYKVAKRGQDVALRCDPISGHVSLFWYQQALGQGPEFLTYFQNEAQLDKSGLPSDRFFAERPEGSVSTLKIQRTQQEDSAVYLCASSLREGGNTIYFGEGSWLTVV.

The rearrangement joins TRBV7-8 to TRBJ1-4, with D perhaps TRBD1 (5 bases). CDR3 size: 14 residues. Between the trimmed V and J ends, which lost 5 bases and 0 bases, there was a span of 7 bases. In germline, CDR1 is SGHVS, CDR2 FQNEAQ. CDR3 sequence: CASSPQATNEKLFF. In nucleotides, the CDR3 is TGTGCCAGCAGCCCACAGGCAACTAATGAAAAACTGTTTTTT.

V is TRBV7-2 and J is TRBJ2-1; no clear D. Trimming left V 4 bases short and J 0 bases short, with 4 bases between. The germline CDR1 and CDR2 sequences are SGHTA and FQGNSA. The CDR3 totals 13 residues. CDR3 amino acids: CASSSSSYNEQFF. DNA for the CDR3: TGTGCCAGCAGCTCTTCCTCCTACAATGAGCAGTTCTTC. The entire variable domain, with the rest obtained from reference TRBV7-2 and TRBJ2-1, is as follows: GAGVSQSPSNKVTEKGKDVELRCDPISGHTALYWYRQSLGQGLEFLIYFQGNSAPDKSGLPSDRFSAERTGGSVSTLTIQRTQQEDSAVYLCASSSSSYNEQFFGPGTRLTVL.

The chain joins TRBV18 to TRBJ1-4; 7 bases align to TRBD1. The junction had 11 bases not matched to a gene; V was cut back by 6 bases and J by 7 bases. Germline V CDR1 and CDR2: KGHSH, LQKENI. The CDR3 sequence is 15 residues long. The CDR3 protein is CASSIPGQRGEKLFF. Written as DNA, the CDR3 is TGTGCCAGCTCCATCCCGGGACAGAGGGGTGAAAAACTGTTTTTT.

The V call is TRBV6-5, the J call TRBJ1-1; possible D gene TRBD1, 5 bases. With 0 bases removed from V and 11 bases from J, the gap between germline ends came to 13 bases. CDR3 length equals 13 residues. Looked up from germline, CDR1 is MNHEY and CDR2 is SVGAGI. The CDR3 DNA is TGTGCCAGCAGTTACTCGATGGCAGGGATTGCTTTCTTT. Its translation: CASSYSMAGIAFF.

V gene TRBV6-1 combines with J gene TRBJ1-1, with D tentatively TRBD1 (6 bases). The V gene lost 2 bases and the J gene lost 5 bases, with 9 bases spanning the gap. Germline CDR1 is MNHNS and CDR2 is SASEGT. CDR3 length: 13 amino acids. The CDR3 sequence: CASSEQGMTEAFF. The CDR3 DNA is TGTGCCAGCAGTGAACAGGGGATGACTGAAGCTTTCTTT.

This clone was seen a single time. V usage is TRBV7-2 and J usage is TRBJ2-7, with 8 nucleotides matching TRBD1. Germline V gene data show CDR1 as SGHTA and CDR2 as FQGNSA. Germline trimming cut 5 bases from V and 6 bases from J; bases unmatched to any gene: 6. CDR3 size: 13 residues. The CDR3 DNA reads TGTGCCAGCAGCGCTACAGGGGGTCCCGAGCAGTACTTC. Translated: CASSATGGPEQYF.

The chain is built from TRBV7-8 and TRBJ2-1; tentatively, D is TRBD1 (6 bases). Germline assignment: CDR1 SGHVS and CDR2 FQNEAQ. Trimming shortened V by 5 bases and J by 5 bases, and 13 bases separated the two germline ends. The CDR3 contains 14 residues. CDR3 loop: CASSRGTLHNEQFF. CDR3 DNA sequence: TGTGCCAGCAGCCGTGGGACACTTCACAATGAGCAGTTCTTC. Together with reference TRBV7-8 and TRBJ2-1, the CDR3 gives the full variable domain: GAGVSQSPRYKVAKRGQDVALRCDPISGHVSLFWYQQALGQGPEFLTYFQNEAQLDKSGLPSDRFFAERPEGSVSTLKIQRTQQEDSAVYLCASSRGTLHNEQFFGPGTRLTVL.

The chain recombines TRBV10-3 with TRBJ2-3; TRBD2 matches 8 bases. V lost 0 bases, J lost 12 bases, and 5 bases stayed unmatched. Germline lookup yields CDR1 ENHRY and CDR2 SYGVKD. CDR3 length: 13 amino acids. This CDR3 reads CAISESGTSSQYF. CDR3 in DNA: TGTGCCATCAGTGAGTCGGGGACTAGTTCTCAGTATTTT.

The chain uses TRBV9 and TRBJ1-3; D is unresolved. Deletions cut 5 bases from V and 0 bases from J, with 9 bases between. Germline CDR1 reads SGDLS; CDR2 reads YYNGEE. The CDR3 runs 14 residues. The CDR3 sequence is CASSSSSSGNTIYF. As DNA, the CDR3 is TGTGCCAGCAGTTCATCCAGCTCTGGAAACACCATATATTTT. Supplemented by reference TRBV9 and TRBJ1-3, the full variable domain reads DSGVTQTPKHLITATGQRVTLRCSPRSGDLSVYWYQQSLDQGLQFLIQYYNGEERAKGNILERFSAQQFPDLHSELNLSSLELGDSALYFCASSSSSSGNTIYFGEGSWLTVV.

This clone has a single count. The gene calls are TRBV11-1 and TRBJ2-5; perhaps TRBD1 as D (5 bases). The CDR3 sequence is 14 residues long. V shed 3 bases and J shed 1 base, with 9 bases lying between them. From germline, CDR1 is SGHAT and CDR2 FQDESV (reference sequence). The CDR3 sequence is CASSFQGLQETQYF. CDR3 sequence (DNA): TGTGCCAGCAGCTTTCAGGGTCTCCAAGAGACCCAGTACTTC.

The chain is built from TRBV4-2 and TRBJ1-6, with TRBD1 matching 7 bases. CDR3 length: 15 amino acids. V was clipped by 3 bases and J by 10 bases; unmatched bases: 9. CDR1 and CDR2 (germline): LGHNA, YNFKEQ. The CDR3 sequence: CASSHDDRERSPLHF. The DNA for the CDR3 is TGTGCCAGCAGCCATGACGACAGGGAACGCTCACCCCTCCACTTT.

This clone showed up just once. The CDR3 is CASSIIEGTSGIVDEQFF. The CDR3 nucleotides read TGTGCCAGTAGTATAATTGAGGGGACTAGCGGGATCGTTGATGAGCAGTTCTTC. The V and J genes are TRBV19 and TRBJ2-1; 13 bases are shared with TRBD2. Germline CDR1 reads LNHDA; CDR2 reads SQIVND (reference sequence). J gave up 8 bases and V 2 bases, and 12 bases lay outside the gene matches. The CDR3 runs to 18 residues.

CDR3: CASSSRDGGVTDTQYF. CDR3 sequence (DNA): TGTGCCAGTAGTTCTCGGGACGGGGGGGTAACAGATACGCAGTATTTT. The gene calls are TRBV19 and TRBJ2-3; 8 bases map to TRBD2. The junction had 10 bases not matched to a gene; V was cut back by 5 bases and J by 3 bases. Germline loops: CDR1 LNHDA, CDR2 SQIVND (reference sequence). The CDR3 covers 16 residues.

The chain has TRBV28 and TRBJ1-2; D is undetermined. This CDR3 comprises 13 residues. V was cut by 10 bases and J by 1 base, with 13 bases left in between. Germline V gene lookup returns CDR1 MDHEN and CDR2 SYDVKM. The CDR3 nucleotides are TGTGCCACCACGCCCCCTAATAACTATGGCTACACCTTC. Its protein is CATTPPNNYGYTF.

This clone was seen a few times. The chain links TRBV18 to TRBJ1-1; a weak D match, TRBD1 (6 bases). Per the germline V gene, CDR1 is KGHSH and CDR2 is LQKENI. V was pared by 3 bases and J by 1 base, with 9 bases between. This CDR3 is built from 14 residues. The CDR3: CASSPGGPNTEAFF. CDR3 coding DNA: TGTGCCAGCTCACCGGGGGGGCCGAACACTGAAGCTTTCTTT.

The chain employs TRBV12-5 and TRBJ2-1, with 14 bases lining up with TRBD2. Per germline, CDR1 LGHNT and CDR2 FRNRAP. This CDR3 has 14 residues. The ends lost 6 bases at V and 9 bases at J; junction bases unmatched: 4. DNA for the CDR3: TGTGCTAGTGGCCCCGGGACTAGCGGGGGTGAGCAGTTCTTC. Its translation: CASGPGTSGGEQFF.